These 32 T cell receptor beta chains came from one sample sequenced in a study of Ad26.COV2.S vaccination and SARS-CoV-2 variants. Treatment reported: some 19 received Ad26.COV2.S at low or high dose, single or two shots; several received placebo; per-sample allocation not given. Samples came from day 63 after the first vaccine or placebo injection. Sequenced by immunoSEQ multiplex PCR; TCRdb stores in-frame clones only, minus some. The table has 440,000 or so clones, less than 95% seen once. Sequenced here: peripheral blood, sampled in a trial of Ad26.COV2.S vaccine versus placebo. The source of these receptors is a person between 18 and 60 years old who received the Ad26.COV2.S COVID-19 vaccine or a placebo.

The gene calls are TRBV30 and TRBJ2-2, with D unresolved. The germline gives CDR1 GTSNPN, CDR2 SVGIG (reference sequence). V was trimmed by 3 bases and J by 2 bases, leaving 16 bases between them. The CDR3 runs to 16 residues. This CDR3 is CAWSPPVGLNTGELFF. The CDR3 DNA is TGTGCCTGGAGCCCCCCCGTAGGGCTTAACACCGGGGAGCTGTTTTTT.

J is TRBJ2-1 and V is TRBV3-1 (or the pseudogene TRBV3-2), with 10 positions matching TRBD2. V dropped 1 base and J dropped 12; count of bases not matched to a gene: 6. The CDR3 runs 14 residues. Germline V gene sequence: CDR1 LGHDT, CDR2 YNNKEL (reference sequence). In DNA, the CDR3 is TGTGCCAGCAGCCAAGGGGGTAGCGGGAGGCCGCAGTTCTTC. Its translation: CASSQGGSGRPQFF.

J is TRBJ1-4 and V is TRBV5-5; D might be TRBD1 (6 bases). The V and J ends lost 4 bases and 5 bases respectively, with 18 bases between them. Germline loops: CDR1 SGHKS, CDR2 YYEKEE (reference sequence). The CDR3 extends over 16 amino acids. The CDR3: CASSLPRGAMNEKLFF. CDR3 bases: TGTGCCAGCAGCCTCCCCCGGGGGGCCATGAATGAAAAACTGTTTTTT.

In nucleotides, the CDR3 is TGTGCCAGCAGTAGGGGACAAGCTGCAACTAATGAAAAACTGTTTTTT. Translation: CASSRGQAATNEKLFF. The chain has TRBV28 and TRBJ1-4; D is perhaps TRBD1 (6 bases). CDR3 length: 16 residues. Trimming took off 5 bases at V and 0 bases at J, with 13 bases between the two ends. Per germline, CDR1 MDHEN and CDR2 SYDVKM.

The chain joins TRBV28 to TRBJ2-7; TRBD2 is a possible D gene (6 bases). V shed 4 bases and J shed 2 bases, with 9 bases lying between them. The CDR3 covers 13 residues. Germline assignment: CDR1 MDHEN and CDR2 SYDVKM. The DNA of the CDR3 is TGTGCCAGCAGTTCAGCGGGTCCCTACGAGCAGTACTTC. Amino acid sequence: CASSSAGPYEQYF.

The CDR3 DNA sequence: TGTGCCAGCAGTTCTCCCTTCCTACTACGTGGCACAGATACGCAGTATTTT. This gives the protein CASSSPFLLRGTDTQYF. This chain links TRBV28 with TRBJ2-3, with D unresolved. This CDR3 has 17 residues. CDR1 and CDR2 (germline): MDHEN, SYDVKM. V was shortened by 4 bases and J by 1 base, with 18 bases between the two germline ends.

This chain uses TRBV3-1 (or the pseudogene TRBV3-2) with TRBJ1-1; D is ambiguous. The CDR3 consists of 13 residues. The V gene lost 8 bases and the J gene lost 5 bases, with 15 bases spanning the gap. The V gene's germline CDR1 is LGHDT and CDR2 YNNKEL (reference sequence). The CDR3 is CASCDAASTEAFF. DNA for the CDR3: TGTGCCAGCTGTGATGCCGCTAGTACTGAAGCTTTCTTT.

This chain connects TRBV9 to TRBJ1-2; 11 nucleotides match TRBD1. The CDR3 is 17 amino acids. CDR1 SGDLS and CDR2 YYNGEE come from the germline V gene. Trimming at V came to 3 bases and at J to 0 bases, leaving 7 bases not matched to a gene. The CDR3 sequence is CASSARTGGEANYGYTF. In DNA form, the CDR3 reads TGTGCCAGCAGCGCCCGGACAGGGGGCGAGGCTAACTATGGCTACACCTTC. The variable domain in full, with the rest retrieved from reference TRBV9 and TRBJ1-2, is DSGVTQTPKHLITATGQRVTLRCSPRSGDLSVYWYQQSLDQGLQFLIQYYNGEERAKGNILERFSAQQFPDLHSELNLSSLELGDSALYFCASSARTGGEANYGYTFGSGTRLTVV.

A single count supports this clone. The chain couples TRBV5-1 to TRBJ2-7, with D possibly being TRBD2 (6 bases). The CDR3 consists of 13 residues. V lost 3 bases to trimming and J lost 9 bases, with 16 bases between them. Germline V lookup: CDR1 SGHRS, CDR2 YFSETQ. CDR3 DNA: TGCGCCAGCAGCTGGAGGGAAACTAGGGGGCAGTACTTC. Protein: CASSWRETRGQYF.

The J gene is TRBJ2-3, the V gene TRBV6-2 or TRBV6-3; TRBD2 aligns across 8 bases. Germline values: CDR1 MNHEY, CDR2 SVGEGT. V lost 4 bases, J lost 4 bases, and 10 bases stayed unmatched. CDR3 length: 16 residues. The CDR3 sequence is CASSFPYGRGADTQYF. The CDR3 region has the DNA TGTGCCAGCAGTTTCCCCTACGGGAGGGGGGCAGATACGCAGTATTTT.

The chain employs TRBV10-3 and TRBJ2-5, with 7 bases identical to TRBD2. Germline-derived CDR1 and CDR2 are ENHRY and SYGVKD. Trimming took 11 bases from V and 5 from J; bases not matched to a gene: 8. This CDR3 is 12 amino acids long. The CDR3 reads CAASGIGETQYF. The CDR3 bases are TGTGCCGCAAGCGGGATTGGGGAGACCCAGTACTTC.

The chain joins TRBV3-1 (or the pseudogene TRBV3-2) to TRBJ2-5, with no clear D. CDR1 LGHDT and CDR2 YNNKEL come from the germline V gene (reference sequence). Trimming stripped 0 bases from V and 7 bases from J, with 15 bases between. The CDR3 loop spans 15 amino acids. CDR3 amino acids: CASSQDPPRKGTQYF. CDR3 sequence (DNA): TGTGCCAGCAGCCAAGATCCCCCCAGAAAGGGGACCCAGTACTTC.

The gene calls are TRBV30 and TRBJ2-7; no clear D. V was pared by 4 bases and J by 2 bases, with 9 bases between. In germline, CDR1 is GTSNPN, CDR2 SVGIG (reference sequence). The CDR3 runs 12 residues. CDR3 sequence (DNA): TGTGCCTGGAACGGCGGAACCTACGAGCAGTACTTC. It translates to CAWNGGTYEQYF.

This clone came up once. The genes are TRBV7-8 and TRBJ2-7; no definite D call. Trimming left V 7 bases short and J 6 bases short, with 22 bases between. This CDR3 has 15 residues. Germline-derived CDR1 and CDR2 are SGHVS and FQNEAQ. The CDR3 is CASKGSSDVVGEQYF. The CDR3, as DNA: TGTGCCAGCAAGGGCTCGTCGGACGTGGTCGGCGAGCAGTACTTC.

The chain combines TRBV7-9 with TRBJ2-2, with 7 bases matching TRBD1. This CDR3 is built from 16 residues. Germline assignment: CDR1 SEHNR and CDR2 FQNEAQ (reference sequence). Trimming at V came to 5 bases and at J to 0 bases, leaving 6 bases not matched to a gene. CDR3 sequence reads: CASSPPGQANTGELFF. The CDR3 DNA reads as TGTGCCAGCAGCCCCCCCGGACAGGCGAACACCGGGGAGCTGTTTTTT.

CDR3 protein: CASSPSGSLYEQYF. The CDR3 nucleotides are TGTGCCAGCAGCCCTAGCGGGAGTTTGTACGAGCAGTACTTC. The rearrangement joins TRBV7-9 to TRBJ2-7; TRBD2 matches 10 bases. Germline-derived CDR1 and CDR2 are SEHNR and FQNEAQ (reference sequence). The trim removed 5 bases at V and 4 bases at J, leaving 5 bases unmatched. There are 14 residues in the CDR3. The variable domain in full, completed from reference TRBV7-9 and TRBJ2-7, reads DTGVSQNPRHKITKRGQNVTFRCDPISEHNRLYWYRQTLGQGPEFLTYFQNEAQLEKSRLLSDRFSAERPKGSFSTLEIQRTEQGDSAMYLCASSPSGSLYEQYFGPGTRLTVT.

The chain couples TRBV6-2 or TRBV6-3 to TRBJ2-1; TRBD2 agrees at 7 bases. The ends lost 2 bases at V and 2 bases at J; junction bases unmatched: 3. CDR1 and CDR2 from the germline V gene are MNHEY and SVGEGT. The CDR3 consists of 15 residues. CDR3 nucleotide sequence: TGTGCCAGCAGTTACATCGGGGGGACCTACAATGAGCAGTTCTTC. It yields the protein CASSYIGGTYNEQFF.

Here the CDR3 reads CASSQVDGPNNEQFF. CDR3 nucleotides: TGCGCCAGCAGCCAAGTGGACGGGCCAAACAATGAGCAGTTCTTC. The gene calls are TRBV4-3 and TRBJ2-1; D is uncertain. Trimming shortened V by 1 base and J by 5 bases, and 12 bases separated the two germline ends. The CDR3 runs 15 residues. The germline V gene encodes CDR1 LGHNA and CDR2 YSLEER.

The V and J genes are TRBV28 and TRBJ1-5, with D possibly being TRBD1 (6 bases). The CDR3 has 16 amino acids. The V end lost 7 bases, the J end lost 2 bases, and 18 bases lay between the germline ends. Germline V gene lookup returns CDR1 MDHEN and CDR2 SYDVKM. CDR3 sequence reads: CASISPTGSGNQPQHF. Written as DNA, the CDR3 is TGTGCCAGCATTTCTCCCACAGGGTCAGGCAATCAGCCCCAGCATTTT.

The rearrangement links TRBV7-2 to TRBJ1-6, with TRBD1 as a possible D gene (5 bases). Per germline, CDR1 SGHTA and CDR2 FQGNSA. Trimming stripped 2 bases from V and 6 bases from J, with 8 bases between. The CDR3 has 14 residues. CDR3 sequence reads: CASSLSGSNSPLHF. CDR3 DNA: TGTGCCAGCAGCTTATCAGGGAGTAATTCACCCCTCCACTTT.

The CDR3 bases are TGTGCCAGCAGCGTGGCTAGCGGGGCGGGAAACGGGGAGCTGTTTTTT. Translation gives CASSVASGAGNGELFF. This sequence joins TRBV9 and TRBJ2-2; 9 nucleotides align to TRBD2. Trimming at V came to 2 bases and at J to 7 bases, leaving 9 bases not matched to a gene. Germline CDR1 and CDR2: SGDLS and YYNGEE. The CDR3 contains 16 residues.

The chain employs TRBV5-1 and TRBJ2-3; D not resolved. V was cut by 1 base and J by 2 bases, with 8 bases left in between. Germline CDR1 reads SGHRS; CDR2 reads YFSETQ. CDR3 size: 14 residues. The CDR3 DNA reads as TGCGCCAGCAGCTTGTATTCCCACACAGATACGCAGTATTTT. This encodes CASSLYSHTDTQYF.

This chain's CDR3 is CASSPGLSREYNEQFF. The DNA for the CDR3 is TGCGCCAGCAGCCCTGGACTCTCCAGGGAGTACAATGAGCAGTTCTTC. The J gene is TRBJ2-1, the V gene TRBV4-1, with D tentatively TRBD1 or TRBD2 (5 bases each). The CDR3 consists of 16 residues. Trimming took 4 bases from V and 4 from J, leaving 17 bases between them. The germline CDR1 and CDR2 sequences are MGHRA and YSYEKL.

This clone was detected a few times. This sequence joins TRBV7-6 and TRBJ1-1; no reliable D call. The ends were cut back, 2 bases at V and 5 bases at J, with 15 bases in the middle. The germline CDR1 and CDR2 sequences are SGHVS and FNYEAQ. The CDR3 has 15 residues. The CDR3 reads CASSLWQEGRTEAFF. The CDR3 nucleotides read TGTGCCAGCAGCTTATGGCAGGAAGGGAGGACTGAAGCTTTCTTT.

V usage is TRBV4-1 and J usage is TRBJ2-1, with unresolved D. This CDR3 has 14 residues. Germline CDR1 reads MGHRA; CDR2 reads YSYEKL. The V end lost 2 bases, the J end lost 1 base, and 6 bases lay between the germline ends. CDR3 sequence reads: CASSQTLSYNEQFF. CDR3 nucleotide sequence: TGCGCCAGCAGCCAAACTCTTTCCTACAATGAGCAGTTCTTC.

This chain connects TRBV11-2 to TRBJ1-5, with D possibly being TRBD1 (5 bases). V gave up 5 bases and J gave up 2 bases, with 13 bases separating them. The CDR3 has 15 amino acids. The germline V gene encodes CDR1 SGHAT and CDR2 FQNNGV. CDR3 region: CASSRDGRGNQPQHF. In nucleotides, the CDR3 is TGTGCCAGCAGCCGGGACGGGAGAGGCAATCAGCCCCAGCATTTT.

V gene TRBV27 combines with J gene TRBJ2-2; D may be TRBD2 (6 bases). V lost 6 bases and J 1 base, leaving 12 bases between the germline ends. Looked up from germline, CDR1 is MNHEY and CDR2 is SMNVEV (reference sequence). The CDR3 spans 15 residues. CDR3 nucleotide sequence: TGTGCCAGCAGCCAAGGGGACTGGAACACCGGGGAGCTGTTTTTT. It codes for CASSQGDWNTGELFF.

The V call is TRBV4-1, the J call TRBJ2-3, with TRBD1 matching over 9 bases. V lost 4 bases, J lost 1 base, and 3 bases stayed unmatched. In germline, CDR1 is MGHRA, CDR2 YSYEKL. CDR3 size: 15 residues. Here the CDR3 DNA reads TGCGCCAGCAGCCGGACAGGGGTGGGCACAGATACGCAGTATTTT. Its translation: CASSRTGVGTDTQYF.

CDR3 nucleotide sequence: TGTGCCAGCAGTTTGCAAGACCGGACAGGGGGTTCTGACAATGAGCAGTTCTTC. Its protein product is CASSLQDRTGGSDNEQFF. The chain couples TRBV28 to TRBJ2-1; 10 bases fit TRBD1. J gave up 5 bases and V 3 bases, and 13 bases lay outside the gene matches. The CDR3 totals 18 residues. The germline V gene encodes CDR1 MDHEN and CDR2 SYDVKM.

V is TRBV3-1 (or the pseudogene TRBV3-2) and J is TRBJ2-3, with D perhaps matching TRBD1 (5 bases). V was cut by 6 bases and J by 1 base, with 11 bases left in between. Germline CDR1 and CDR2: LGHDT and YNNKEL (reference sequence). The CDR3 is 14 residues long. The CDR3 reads CASSQLTGTDTQYF. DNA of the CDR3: TGTGCCAGCAGTCAGTTGACAGGCACAGATACGCAGTATTTT.

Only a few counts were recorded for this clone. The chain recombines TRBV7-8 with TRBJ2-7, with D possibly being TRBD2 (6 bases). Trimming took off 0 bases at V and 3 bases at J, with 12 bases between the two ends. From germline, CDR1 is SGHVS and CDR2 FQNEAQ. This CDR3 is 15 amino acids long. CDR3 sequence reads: CASSLAGTRSYEQYF. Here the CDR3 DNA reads TGTGCCAGCAGCTTAGCCGGGACTCGGAGCTACGAGCAGTACTTC.

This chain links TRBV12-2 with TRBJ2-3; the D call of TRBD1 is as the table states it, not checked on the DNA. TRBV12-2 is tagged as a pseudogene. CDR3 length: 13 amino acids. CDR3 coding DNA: TGTGCAAGGAAGGAGACAGGCCCAGATACGCAGTATTTT. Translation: CARKETGPDTQYF.